This T cell receptor beta chain is from a study of CD8+CD57+ T cells in acquired aplastic anemia. Study context: The sorted CD4+ and CD8+ cells yielded an average around 3.2 ug of DNA.

Notes on this clonotype: Antigen unknown.

Overall study results and limits: Patients shared under 30 CD8+ CDR3 sequences with controls. In CD8+ cells, Simpson's diversity showed no significant difference between patients and controls.

Flow cytometry had shown expanded CD8+CD57+ cells in the patients chosen for sequencing. Patient blood was sampled before any therapy had been received. Profiling of TCR beta VDJ combinations and CDR3 sequences used genomic DNA as template. TCRdb used MiXCR to reprocess the reads, holding one entry per CDR3 protein. The sample lists roughly 290,000 distinct CDR3 sequences, approximately 60% seen once, with 1.3% in the top ten. Trimming shortened V by 2 bases and J by 6 bases, and 10 bases separated the two germline ends. CDR3 length equals 12 residues. Germline CDR1 is GTSNPN and CDR2 is SVGIG (reference sequence).

The sequence was obtained from a human donor with aplastic anemia. The chain is built from TRBV30 and TRBJ1-1; D not resolved. The sequenced material came from sorted CD4+, CD8+, or CD8+CD57+ T cells (not recorded which) from PBMCs. This CDR3 is CAWSNGEAEAFF. The DNA of the CDR3 is TGTGCCTGGAGTAATGGCGAGGCTGAAGCTTTCTTT.